This T cell receptor (delta chain) was observed in a study of Vδ1+ human thymocytes. General study points: Bulk repertoire data may be misinterpreted because of unexpected Vdelta2 sequences. Despite high sort purity, approximately 21% of thymic T cell receptor delta sequences were Vdelta2. Highly polyclonal TRG and TRD repertoires with Gaussian CDR3 length distributions appeared in thymus.

The template was reverse-transcribed extracted RNA. Pooled V-gene forward primers with one constant-region reverse primer generated the CDR3 amplicons by multiplex PCR. TCRdb repeated clone calling on the multiplex PCR reads with CATT. The data hold roughly 55,000 delta-chain clones, with approximately 15% observed a single time. The CDR3 totals 15 residues. Germline V gene data show CDR1 as TSWWSYY and CDR2 as QGS. Trimming cost V 3 bases and J 5 bases, with 16 bases left between them. This clone was observed a handful of times. Its antigen is unknown. Other DNA sequences from this sample encode an identical CDR3 as well.

The J gene is TRDJ1, the V gene TRDV1; D is unresolved. This sequence was found in a boy younger than two who had congenital heart surgery. Sequencing input: Vdelta1+ gamma-delta thymocytes from the thymus. This sample's subset: FACS-sorted CD3+ TCRalphabeta- TCRVdelta1+ TCRVdelta2- thymocytes. The CDR3 sequence is CALGDLPPTGDKLIF. Written as DNA, the CDR3 is TGTGCTCTTGGGGATTTACCTCCGACGGGAGATAAACTCATCTTT.